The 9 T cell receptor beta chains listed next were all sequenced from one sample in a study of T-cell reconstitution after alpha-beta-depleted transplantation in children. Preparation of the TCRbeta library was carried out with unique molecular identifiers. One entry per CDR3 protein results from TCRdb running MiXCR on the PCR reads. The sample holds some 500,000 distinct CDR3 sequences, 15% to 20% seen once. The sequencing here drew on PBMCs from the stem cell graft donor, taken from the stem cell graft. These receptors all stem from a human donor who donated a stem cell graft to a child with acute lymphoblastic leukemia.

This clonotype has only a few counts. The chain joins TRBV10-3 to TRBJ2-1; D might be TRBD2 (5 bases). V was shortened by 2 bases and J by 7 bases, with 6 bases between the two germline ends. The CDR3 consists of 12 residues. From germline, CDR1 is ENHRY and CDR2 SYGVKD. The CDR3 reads CAISERGNEQFF. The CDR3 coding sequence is TGTGCCATCAGTGAGAGAGGGAATGAGCAGTTCTTC.

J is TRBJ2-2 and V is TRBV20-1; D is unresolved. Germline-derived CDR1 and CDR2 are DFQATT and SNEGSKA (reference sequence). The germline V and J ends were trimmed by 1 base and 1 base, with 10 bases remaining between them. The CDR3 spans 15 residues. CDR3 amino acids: CSARAPELNTGELFF. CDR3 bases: TGCAGTGCTAGAGCTCCAGAGCTGAACACCGGGGAGCTGTTTTTT.

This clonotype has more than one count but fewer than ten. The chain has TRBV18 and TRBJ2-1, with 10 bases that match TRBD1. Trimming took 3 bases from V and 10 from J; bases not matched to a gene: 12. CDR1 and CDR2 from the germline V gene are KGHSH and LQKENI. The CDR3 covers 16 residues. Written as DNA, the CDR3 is TGTGCCAGCTCACCGCCCAGACAGGGGGCGATTAGGGAGCAGTTCTTC. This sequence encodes CASSPPRQGAIREQFF.

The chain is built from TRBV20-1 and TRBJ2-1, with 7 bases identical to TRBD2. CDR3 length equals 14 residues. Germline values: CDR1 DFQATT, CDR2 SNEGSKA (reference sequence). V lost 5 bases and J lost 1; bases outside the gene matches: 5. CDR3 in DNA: TGCAGTGCTCTGCTAGCGGCTTCCTACAATGAGCAGTTCTTC. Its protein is CSALLAASYNEQFF.

Written as DNA, the CDR3 is TGCGCCAGCAGCTTGTCATCAGTTAACGGGGTCCAAGAGACCCAGTACTTC. Translating it yields CASSLSSVNGVQETQYF. The chain is built from TRBV5-1 and TRBJ2-5; tentative D call: TRBD2 (5 bases). Per germline, CDR1 SGHRS and CDR2 YFSETQ. The CDR3 runs to 17 residues. V was pared by 1 base and J by 1 base, with 17 bases between.

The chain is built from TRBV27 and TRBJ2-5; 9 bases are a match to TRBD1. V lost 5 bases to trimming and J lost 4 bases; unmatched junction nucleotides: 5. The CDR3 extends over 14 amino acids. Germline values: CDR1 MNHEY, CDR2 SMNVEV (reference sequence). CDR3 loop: CASSPGTGPETQYF. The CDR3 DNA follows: TGTGCCAGCAGTCCAGGGACAGGGCCAGAGACCCAGTACTTC.

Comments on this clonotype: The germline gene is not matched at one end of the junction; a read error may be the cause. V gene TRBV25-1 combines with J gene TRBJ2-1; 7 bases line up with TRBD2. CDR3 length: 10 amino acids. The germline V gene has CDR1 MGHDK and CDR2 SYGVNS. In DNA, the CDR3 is TGTGCCAGCAGTGAAGGGGGGGAAGACTTC. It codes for CASSEGGEDF. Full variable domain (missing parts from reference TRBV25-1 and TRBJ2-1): EADIYQTPRYLVIGTGKKITLECSQTMGHDKMYWYQQDPGMELHLIHYSYGVNSTEKGDLSSESTVSRIRTEHFPLTLESARPSHTSQYLCASSEGGEDFGPGTRLTVL.

CDR3 bases: TGTGCCAGCAGCTTCGTCTGGCTTCGCGGAAGCTGGAACACCGGGGAGCTGTTTTTT. It codes for CASSFVWLRGSWNTGELFF. The V call is TRBV5-4, the J call TRBJ2-2; no clear D gene. Trimming cost V 2 bases and J 1 base, with 21 bases left between them. The CDR3 loop spans 19 amino acids. Germline CDR1 reads SGHNT; CDR2 reads YYREEE (reference sequence).

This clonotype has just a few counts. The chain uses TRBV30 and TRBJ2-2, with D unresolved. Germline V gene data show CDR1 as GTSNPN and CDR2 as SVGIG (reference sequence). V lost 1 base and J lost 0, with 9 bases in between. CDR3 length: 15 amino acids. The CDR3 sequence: CAWSETTANTGELFF. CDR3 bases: TGTGCCTGGAGTGAGACAACCGCGAACACCGGGGAGCTGTTTTTT. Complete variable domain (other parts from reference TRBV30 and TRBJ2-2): SQTIHQWPATLVQPVGSPLSLECTVEGTSNPNLYWYRQAAGRGLQLLFYSVGIGQISSEVPQNLSASRPQDRQFILSSKKLLLSDSGFYLCAWSETTANTGELFFGEGSRLTVL.